This T cell receptor (beta chain) was profiled in a study of Ad26.COV2.S vaccination and SARS-CoV-2 variants. Study-level information: Within the COV1001 Ad26.COV2.S trial arm, the donor was enrolled. Intramuscular Ad26.COV2.S at 5x10^10 or 1x10^11 viral particles.

The treatment here: 15 to 20 received Ad26.COV2.S at low or high dose, single or two shots; roughly five received placebo; per-sample allocation not given. Collection of samples fell on day 63 after the first vaccine or placebo injection. The germline V gene has CDR1 SGHNT and CDR2 YYREEE (reference sequence). V dropped 2 bases and J dropped 0 bases, with 8 bases sitting between them. The CDR3 loop spans 14 amino acids. Points on this clone: Its antigen is unknown.

Some clones are missing from TCRdb's copy, which holds only in-frame ones; the method was immunoSEQ multiplex PCR. The sample records around 250,000 clones, 70% to 90% being singletons. Overall study results and limits: Those who received vaccine or placebo ended up with similar non-spike TCR breadth. The authors reported substantial breadth in spike-specific CD8+ and CD4+ T cell responses after vaccination.

This chain connects TRBV5-4 to TRBJ2-5; D is perhaps TRBD1 (6 bases). Sequences were derived from peripheral blood, sampled in a trial of Ad26.COV2.S vaccine versus placebo. The receptor was derived from a person aged 18-60 years who received the Ad26.COV2.S COVID-19 vaccine or a placebo. The CDR3 DNA follows: TGTGCCAGCAGCTTCGGGACAAACCAAGAGACCCAGTACTTC. This translates into CASSFGTNQETQYF.